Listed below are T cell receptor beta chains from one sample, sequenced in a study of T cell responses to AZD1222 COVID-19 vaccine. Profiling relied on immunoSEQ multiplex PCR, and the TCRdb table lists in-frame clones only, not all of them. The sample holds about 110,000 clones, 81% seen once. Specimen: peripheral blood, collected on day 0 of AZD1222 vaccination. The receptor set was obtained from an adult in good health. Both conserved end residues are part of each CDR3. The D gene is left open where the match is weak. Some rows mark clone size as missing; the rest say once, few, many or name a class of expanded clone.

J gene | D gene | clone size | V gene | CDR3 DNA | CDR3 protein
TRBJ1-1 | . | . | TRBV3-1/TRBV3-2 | TGTGCCAGCAGCCAGAGGGTATCAGGGACCACTGAAGCTTTCTTT | CASSQRVSGTTEAFF
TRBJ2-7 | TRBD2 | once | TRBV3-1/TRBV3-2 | TGTGCCAGCAGCCAGATGTGTGCCATTCGCGGGGGGTGTTCCTCCTACGAGCAGTACTTC | CASSQMCAIRGGCSSYEQYF
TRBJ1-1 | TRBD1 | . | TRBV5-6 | TGTGCCAGCAGCTCAGGGGGGGACACTGAAGCTTTCTTT | CASSSGGDTEAFF
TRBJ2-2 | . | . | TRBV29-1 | TGCAGCGTTAGGCCGGGGGGCTCATCCGGGGAGCTGTTTTTT | CSVRPGGSSGELFF
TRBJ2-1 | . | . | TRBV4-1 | TGCGCCAGCAGCCAGGGGTCCGGGACACACTACAATGAGCAGTTCTTC | CASSQGSGTHYNEQFF
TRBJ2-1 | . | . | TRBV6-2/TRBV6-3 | . | CASSSSWRGAGGEQFF
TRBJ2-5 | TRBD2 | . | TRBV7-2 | TGTGCCAGCAGCTTAGTTCCAGCGGGGGGGATCCAAGAGACCCAGTACTTC | CASSLVPAGGIQETQYF
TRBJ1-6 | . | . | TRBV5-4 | TGTGCCAGCAGAAATGGGGGGAGCCAGAGGTCCCTCCACTTT | CASRNGGSQRSLHF
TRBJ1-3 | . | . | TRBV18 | TGTGCCAGCTCACCAAGGGATAGCGGCCGCGGCCGAATCTCTGGAAACACCATATATTTT | CASSPRDSGRGRISGNTIYF
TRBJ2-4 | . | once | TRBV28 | TGTGCCAGCAGTCGGGGGGCCAAAAACATTCAGTACTTC | CASSRGAKNIQYF
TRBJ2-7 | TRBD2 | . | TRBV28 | TGTGCCACCTGGACTAGCGGGGCCTACGAGCAGTACTTC | CATWTSGAYEQYF
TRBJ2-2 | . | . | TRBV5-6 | TGTGCCAGCAGCACCGGACAGCTCGCTCTCGGGGAGCTGTTTTTT | CASSTGQLALGELFF
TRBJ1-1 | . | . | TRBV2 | TGTGCCAGCACCTCACACACTGAAGCTTTCTTT | CASTSHTEAFF
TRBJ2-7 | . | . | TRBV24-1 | TGTGCCACCAGTGATTTTTCGGGCCACGAGCAGTACTTC | CATSDFSGHEQYF
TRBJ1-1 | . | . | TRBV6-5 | TGTGCCAGCAGCCATGACGCAGGGGTGACTGAAGCTTTCTTT | CASSHDAGVTEAFF
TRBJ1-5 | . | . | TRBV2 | TGTGCCAGCTTCCAGGGATACGGTCAGCCCCAGCATTTT | CASFQGYGQPQHF
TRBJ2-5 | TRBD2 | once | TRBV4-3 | TGCGCCAGCAGCCAAGATCAGATAGCGGGAGGGCCTCAGGAGACCCAGTACTTC | CASSQDQIAGGPQETQYF
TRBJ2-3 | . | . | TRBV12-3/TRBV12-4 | TGTGCCAGCAGTTTATGGGGCGGCCATACGCAGTATTTT | CASSLWGGHTQYF
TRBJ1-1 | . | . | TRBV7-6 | TGTGCCAGCAGCTTAGGCAGGGCGGTTAGCACTGAAGCTTTCTTT | CASSLGRAVSTEAFF
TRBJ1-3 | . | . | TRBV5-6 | TGTGCCAGCAGCTTTTCGTACTCTGGAAACACCATATATTTT | CASSFSYSGNTIYF
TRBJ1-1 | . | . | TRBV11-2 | TGTGCCAGCAGCAACCAGTTTCAGGGCTCAAACACTGAAGCTTTCTTT | CASSNQFQGSNTEAFF
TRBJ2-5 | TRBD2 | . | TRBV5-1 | TGCGCCAGCAGCTTATTAATCTCGGGACTAGCGGGAGGAAGGGAGACCCAGTACTTC | CASSLLISGLAGGRETQYF
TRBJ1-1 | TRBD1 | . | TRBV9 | TGTGCCAGCAGGCCCGACAGGGGGAACACTGAAGCTTTCTTT | CASRPDRGNTEAFF
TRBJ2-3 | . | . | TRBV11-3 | TGTGCCAGCAGCTTAGGGGCCCTCACAGGCCTGTATTTT | CASSLGALTGLYF
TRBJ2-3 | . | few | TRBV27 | TGTGCCAGCAAGACCCATGGCACAGATACGCAGTATTTT | CASKTHGTDTQYF
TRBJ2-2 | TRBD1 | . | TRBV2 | TGTGCCAGCAGCCTACAGGGGCTGCGCACCGGGGAGCTGTTTTTT | CASSLQGLRTGELFF